This T cell receptor beta chain was found in a study of beta chain features in type 1 diabetes. Study-wide results and limits: The naive, central memory and Treg TCRB repertoires showed an apparent similarity that was greater among patients than among healthy donors. When VDJ junctions were examined, type 1 diabetes patients showed fewer insertions and more deletions.

Reverse transcription of all isolated RNA meant that expressed TCRB transcripts were sequenced. Some clones are missing from TCRdb's copy, which holds only in-frame ones; the method was immunoSEQ multiplex PCR. Of approximately 150,000 clones in the sample, about 10% are singletons; the top ten hold approximately 1.3%. The germline gives CDR1 MDHEN, CDR2 SYDVKM. The germline V and J ends were trimmed by 2 bases and 6 bases, with 10 bases remaining between them. This CDR3 has 13 residues. With respect to this clone: Its antigen is not known.

This TCR came from a man aged 18 to 29 in good health. Sequenced input: naive CD4+ T cells from blood. The chain couples TRBV28 to TRBJ2-5; D gene uncertain. In DNA, the CDR3 is TGTGCCAGCAGTTTAGTGAGTCAACAGACCCAGTACTTC. Amino acids: CASSLVSQQTQYF.